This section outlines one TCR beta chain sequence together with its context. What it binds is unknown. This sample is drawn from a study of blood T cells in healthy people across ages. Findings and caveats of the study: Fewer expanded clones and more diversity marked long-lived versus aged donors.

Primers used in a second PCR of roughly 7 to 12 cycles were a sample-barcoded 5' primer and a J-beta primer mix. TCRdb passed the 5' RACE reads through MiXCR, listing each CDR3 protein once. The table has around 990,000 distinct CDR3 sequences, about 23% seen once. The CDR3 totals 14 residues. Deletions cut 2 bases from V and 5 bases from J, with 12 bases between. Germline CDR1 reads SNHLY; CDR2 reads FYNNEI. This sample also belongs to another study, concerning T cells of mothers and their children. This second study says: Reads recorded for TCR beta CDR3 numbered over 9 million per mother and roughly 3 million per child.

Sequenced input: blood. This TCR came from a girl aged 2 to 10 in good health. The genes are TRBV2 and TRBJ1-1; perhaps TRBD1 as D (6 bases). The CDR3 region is CASSESPGETEAFF. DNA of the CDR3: TGTGCCAGCAGTGAATCTCCAGGGGAGACTGAAGCTTTCTTT.